This is a list of T cell receptor beta chains from one sample in a study of shared clonotypes between healthy human individuals. The data were produced by immunoSEQ multiplex PCR, yet TCRdb's version contains in-frame clones alone and is incomplete. The table shows about 1.5 million clones, with 98% occurring only once. Source material: naive CD4+ T cells sorted from blood. These receptor sequences come from a man aged 30 to 39 in good health. Both conserved end residues are part of each CDR3. Fields, in order: clone size, J gene, D gene, V gene, CDR3 protein, CDR3 DNA. A D gene is named only where the DNA matches it firmly. Expanded clones are given a class, and other clones once, few, many or no size at all.

clone_size: .; j_call: TRBJ2-2; d_call: TRBD2; v_call: TRBV4-3; cdr3_aa: CASSQPTSGVNTGELFF; cdr3_nt: TGCGCCAGCAGCCAACCAACTAGCGGGGTTAACACCGGGGAGCTGTTTTTT
clone_size: .; j_call: TRBJ2-7; d_call: .; v_call: TRBV29-1; cdr3_aa: CSVSTPWSSYEQYF; cdr3_nt: TGCAGCGTCTCGACGCCCTGGAGCTCCTACGAGCAGTACTTC
clone_size: .; j_call: TRBJ2-3; d_call: .; v_call: TRBV30; cdr3_aa: CAWWTFGQGTDTQYF; cdr3_nt: TGTGCCTGGTGGACGTTTGGGCAGGGGACAGATACGCAGTATTTT
clone_size: .; j_call: TRBJ2-1; d_call: TRBD1; v_call: TRBV14; cdr3_aa: CASSQDARTGLVGEQFF; cdr3_nt: TGTGCCAGCAGCCAAGATGCCCGGACAGGGTTGGTGGGTGAGCAGTTCTTC
clone_size: .; j_call: TRBJ1-2; d_call: .; v_call: TRBV28; cdr3_aa: CASSFRGISDYGYTF; cdr3_nt: TGTGCCAGCAGTTTTCGGGGTATCTCGGACTATGGCTACACCTTC
clone_size: .; j_call: TRBJ2-1; d_call: TRBD1; v_call: TRBV2; cdr3_aa: CASSGSDGTGVLEQFF; cdr3_nt: TGTGCCAGCAGTGGCTCAGACGGGACAGGGGTTCTTGAGCAGTTCTTC
clone_size: .; j_call: TRBJ1-2; d_call: .; v_call: TRBV6-5; cdr3_aa: CASSRDRDNGYTF; cdr3_nt: TGTGCCAGCAGCCGAGACAGAGACAATGGCTACACCTTC
clone_size: .; j_call: TRBJ2-7; d_call: .; v_call: TRBV7-6; cdr3_aa: CASSFGSGAYEQYF; cdr3_nt: TGTGCCAGCAGCTTCGGGTCAGGGGCCTACGAGCAGTACTTC
clone_size: .; j_call: TRBJ2-1; d_call: TRBD2; v_call: TRBV11-3; cdr3_aa: CASSFSGSSNEQFF; cdr3_nt: TGTGCCAGCAGCTTTAGCGGGAGCTCTAATGAGCAGTTCTTC
clone_size: .; j_call: TRBJ2-3; d_call: TRBD2; v_call: TRBV19; cdr3_aa: CASSSIRRENTDTQYF; cdr3_nt: TGTGCCAGTAGCTCCATTCGGCGGGAGAACACAGATACGCAGTATTTT
clone_size: .; j_call: TRBJ2-1; d_call: .; v_call: TRBV27; cdr3_aa: CASGTQQGVNEQFF; cdr3_nt: TGTGCCAGCGGAACGCAACAGGGTGTTAATGAGCAGTTCTTC
clone_size: .; j_call: TRBJ2-7; d_call: .; v_call: TRBV11-2; cdr3_aa: CASSLAVYEQYF; cdr3_nt: TGTGCCAGCAGCCTTGCTGTCTACGAGCAGTACTTC
clone_size: .; j_call: TRBJ2-7; d_call: .; v_call: TRBV2; cdr3_aa: CASSATGYEQYF; cdr3_nt: TGTGCCAGCAGTGCTACAGGCTACGAGCAGTACTTC
clone_size: .; j_call: TRBJ2-5; d_call: .; v_call: TRBV18; cdr3_aa: CASSPQGPQETQYF; cdr3_nt: TGTGCCAGCTCACCACAGGGGCCCCAAGAGACCCAGTACTTC
clone_size: once; j_call: TRBJ2-1; d_call: .; v_call: TRBV30; cdr3_aa: CAWSVSRGYNEQFF; cdr3_nt: TGTGCCTGGAGTGTAAGCCGGGGGTACAATGAGCAGTTCTTC
clone_size: .; j_call: TRBJ2-7; d_call: .; v_call: TRBV28; cdr3_aa: CASSFSGLPSYEQYF; cdr3_nt: TGTGCCAGCAGTTTCAGCGGGCTACCATCCTACGAGCAGTACTTC
clone_size: .; j_call: TRBJ1-3; d_call: .; v_call: TRBV9; cdr3_aa: CASSVVGALGSGNTIYF; cdr3_nt: TGTGCCAGCAGCGTAGTGGGGGCCTTGGGCTCTGGAAACACCATATATTTT
clone_size: once; j_call: TRBJ2-3; d_call: TRBD1; v_call: TRBV29-1; cdr3_aa: CSVGQGVSTDTQYF; cdr3_nt: TGCAGCGTTGGACAGGGGGTGAGCACAGATACGCAGTATTTT
clone_size: .; j_call: TRBJ2-5; d_call: .; v_call: TRBV11-2; cdr3_aa: CASSLDFMSTGQETQYF; cdr3_nt: TGTGCCAGCAGCTTAGATTTTATGTCAACCGGCCAAGAGACCCAGTACTTC
clone_size: .; j_call: TRBJ2-1; d_call: .; v_call: TRBV25-1; cdr3_aa: CASRKPTSSSYNEQFF; cdr3_nt: TGTGCCAGCCGCAAACCGACTAGTAGCTCCTACAATGAGCAGTTCTTC
clone_size: .; j_call: TRBJ2-7; d_call: .; v_call: TRBV5-4; cdr3_aa: CASSEEDWSYEQYF; cdr3_nt: TGTGCCAGCAGCGAGGAGGACTGGTCCTACGAGCAGTACTTC
clone_size: .; j_call: TRBJ2-7; d_call: .; v_call: TRBV5-1; cdr3_aa: CASSLGSSPDEQYF; cdr3_nt: TGCGCCAGCAGCTTGGGATCCTCCCCCGACGAGCAGTACTTC